The T cell receptor beta chain under discussion was sequenced for a study of post-analysis software for immune sequencing data. Overall study findings and caveats: In patients, 4 to 6 TRBV segments were more frequent than in controls, with TRBV5-6, TRBV5-1 and TRBV20-1 among them. For normalized Chao1 diversity, multiple sclerosis patients scored significantly lower than controls did.

The CDR3 consists of 18 residues. V lost 6 bases and J lost 2, with 23 bases in between. Germline V gene data show CDR1 as MGHRA and CDR2 as YSYEKL. Tagging with unique molecular identifiers was a feature of the TCR beta cDNA libraries. MiXCR, run by TCRdb on the PCR reads, gives a single entry per CDR3 protein. The sample comprises about 820,000 distinct CDR3 sequences, about 53% of which are singletons, and around 4.5% rests with the top ten. As to this clonotype: Antigen specificity is unknown.

This TCR came from a girl aged 10 to 17 with multiple sclerosis. The rearrangement links TRBV4-1 to TRBJ1-5; D uncertain. Input material: blood. The CDR3 loop is CASRETSGSGMGNQPQHF. CDR3 bases: TGCGCCAGCAGAGAAACTAGCGGGTCCGGGATGGGCAATCAGCCCCAGCATTTT.